Shown below are 10 T cell receptor beta chains from a single sample sequenced in a study of Ad26.COV2.S vaccination and SARS-CoV-2 variants. Treatment defined: about 20 received Ad26.COV2.S at low or high dose, single or two shots; about 5 received placebo; per-sample allocation not given. All samples were drawn on day 63, counting from the first vaccine or placebo injection. Some clones are missing from TCRdb's copy, which holds only in-frame ones; the method was immunoSEQ multiplex PCR. Of about 320,000 clones listed, just over 85% were seen once; the top ten hold 1.5% to 2%. The starting material was peripheral blood, obtained in a trial of Ad26.COV2.S vaccine versus placebo. The receptors originated from a person aged 18-65 years who received the Ad26.COV2.S COVID-19 vaccine or a placebo.

The chain recombines TRBV6-1 with TRBJ1-3; D not resolved. CDR3 length equals 12 residues. In germline, CDR1 is MNHNS, CDR2 SASEGT. V was pared by 2 bases and J by 2 bases, with 1 base between. The CDR3 DNA follows: TGTGCCAGCAGTGAAACTGGAAACACCATATATTTT. This sequence encodes CASSETGNTIYF.

The chain is built from TRBV7-2 and TRBJ2-3; maybe TRBD2 (6 bases). Germline-derived CDR1 and CDR2 are SGHTA and FQGNSA. With 0 bases removed from V and 0 bases from J, the gap between germline ends came to 13 bases. CDR3 length: 17 residues. CDR3 loop: CASSLARSSDSTDTQYF. CDR3 nucleotide sequence: TGTGCCAGCAGCTTAGCGCGGTCTAGCGATAGCACAGATACGCAGTATTTT.

The rearrangement links TRBV3-1 (or the pseudogene TRBV3-2) to TRBJ2-7; D unclear. Germline CDR1 is LGHDT and CDR2 is YNNKEL (reference sequence). Trimming removed 4 bases from V and 3 bases from J, with 10 bases in between. The CDR3 is 13 residues long. Here the CDR3 DNA reads TGTGCCAGCAGCCCTCTTTTGGGCTACGAGCAGTACTTC. It encodes CASSPLLGYEQYF.

As regards this clone: This CDR3 is also generated by other DNA sequences in the sample. The chain employs TRBV5-1 and TRBJ2-1; 7 bases are shared with TRBD1. From germline, CDR1 is SGHRS and CDR2 YFSETQ. After removal of 0 bases from V and 3 bases from J, the junction contained 3 bases not matched to a gene. The CDR3 has 15 residues. CDR3: CASSLEGGHYNEQFF. The CDR3 DNA follows: TGCGCCAGCAGCTTGGAAGGGGGCCACTACAATGAGCAGTTCTTC.

The rearrangement joins TRBV19 to TRBJ1-2; 12 bases line up with TRBD1. Germline V gene sequence: CDR1 LNHDA, CDR2 SQIVND (reference sequence). Unmatched junction bases numbered 8, after V lost 8 bases and J lost 4 bases. The CDR3 consists of 15 residues. The CDR3 here is CASWIPGQGAYGYTF. In DNA form, the CDR3 reads TGTGCCAGTTGGATCCCGGGACAGGGGGCCTATGGCTACACCTTC.

The rearrangement links TRBV7-2 to TRBJ2-2; TRBD1 agrees at 9 bases. Germline V CDR1 and CDR2: SGHTA, FQGNSA. The CDR3 consists of 15 residues. V lost 5 bases, J lost 6 bases, and 7 bases stayed unmatched. CDR3 loop: CASSATGGWAGELFF. The CDR3 coding sequence is TGTGCCAGCAGCGCGACAGGGGGGTGGGCCGGGGAGCTGTTTTTT.

This clone has only one observation. The chain carries TRBV5-5 and TRBJ1-6; 7 bases map to TRBD1. In germline, CDR1 is SGHKS, CDR2 YYEKEE (reference sequence). Germline trimming cut 3 bases from V and 4 bases from J; bases unmatched to any gene: 7. The CDR3 is 16 residues long. CDR3 DNA sequence: TGTGCCAGCAGCTCCGAGGGACAGTTTTATAATTCACCCCTCCACTTT. Translating gives CASSSEGQFYNSPLHF.

The chain combines TRBV29-1 with TRBJ1-1; TRBD1 is a possible D gene (5 bases). CDR1 is SQVTM and CDR2 is ANQGSEA in the germline V gene. The CDR3 loop spans 13 amino acids. Trimming removed 7 bases from V and 4 bases from J, with 16 bases in between. CDR3 nucleotide sequence: TGCAGCGCGACATTGGGGCAGGGCACTGAAGCTTTCTTT. It specifies CSATLGQGTEAFF.

J is TRBJ2-2 and V is TRBV2; the match to TRBD1 covers 8 bases. The CDR3 is 15 residues long. Germline V gives CDR1 SNHLY, CDR2 FYNNEI. V was clipped by 4 bases and J by 5 bases; unmatched bases: 6. CDR3: CASSVQGVMTGELFF. CDR3 nucleotide sequence: TGTGCCAGCAGTGTACAGGGGGTAATGACCGGGGAGCTGTTTTTT.

This clone was counted between two and nine times. The chain's CDR3 is CAISVGPTPSSPLHF. The CDR3 nucleotides are TGTGCCATCAGTGTGGGACCGACTCCTAGTTCACCCCTCCACTTT. The rearrangement joins TRBV10-3 to TRBJ1-6; TRBD1 might be the D (5 bases). Germline CDR1 is ENHRY and CDR2 is SYGVKD. This CDR3 has 15 amino acids. The V and J ends lost 4 bases and 9 bases respectively, with 16 bases between them.